Listed here is a single T cell receptor beta chain. The antigen remains undetermined. The sample holds other DNA sequences that translate to the same CDR3. This sample is part of a study of CD8+ T cells in alopecia areata. Study at large: Treated patients swallowed 5 to 10 mg of oral tofacitinib twice daily. Study-wide findings and caveats: Scalp sample data also include resident alphabeta T cells from normal skin.

Treatment described: oral pan-JAK inhibitor, 5-10 mg twice daily. Separation by sorting yielded CD4+ and CD8+ T cells from PBMCs. After isolation, RNA underwent reverse transcription to generate cDNA as the sequencing template. Produced via immunoSEQ multiplex PCR; TCRdb's table is partial and in-frame only. The sample yields about 94,000 clones, 70% to 85% seen once. Germline CDR1 SEHNR, CDR2 FQNEAQ (reference sequence). Trimming removed 2 bases at V and 1 base at J, with 3 bases between. The CDR3 covers 14 residues. V gene TRBV7-9 combines with J gene TRBJ2-6; no clear D. The source is a human donor with alopecia areata. The source was CD8+ T cells sorted from blood, collected around week 42, from a patient treated with tofacitinib. CDR3 sequence reads: CASSLSSGANVLTF. DNA of the CDR3: TGTGCCAGCAGCTTATCATCTGGGGCCAACGTCCTGACTTTC. The full variable domain, in which reference TRBV7-9 and TRBJ2-6 provide the parts outside the CDR3, is DTGVSQNPRHKITKRGQNVTFRCDPISEHNRLYWYRQTLGQGPEFLTYFQNEAQLEKSRLLSDRFSAERPKGSFSTLEIQRTEQGDSAMYLCASSLSSGANVLTFGAGSRLTVL.